Listed here is a single TCR beta chain. In its sample, this clonotype was seen once. No cognate antigen has been identified for it. No quality values exist for individual bases; no much larger clone is one base distant. Donors were 39 systemically healthy Caucasian individuals from Russia aged roughly 6 to 95 years. Around 10 milliliters of peripheral blood were collected from each donor into EDTA-treated Vacutainer tubes. Ficoll-Paque density-gradient centrifugation was used to isolate PBMCs, with at least 7 million obtained per sample. Trizol reagent was used to extract total RNA from the PBMCs, yielding at least 5 micrograms per sample. For every donor, flow cytometry on a PBMC aliquot measured the percentage of naive CD45RAhigh/CD27high T cells. The method was 5' RACE. The run used an Illumina HiSeq 2500. The second PCR ran for roughly 7 to 11 cycles and used a J-beta primer mix along with a sample-barcoded 5' primer. A unique molecular identifier was introduced onto each TCR beta cDNA molecule by a template-switch 5' adaptor carrying 12 random nucleotides. Each sample yielded at least 2.5 million CDR3-containing paired-end reads. First-strand cDNA was synthesized from all RNA with the Mint cDNA synthesis kit, primed by a TRBC-specific oligonucleotide. Following uracil-DNA glycosylase treatment, a first 18-cycle PCR with universal primers M1SS and BC2_uni_R was performed on all cDNA. The study's own analysis went as follows. Normalization of each sample was performed by random selection of 1 million high-quality reads, each carrying a distinct molecular identifier. Reads sharing molecular identifiers were discarded rather than binned into consensus sequences. MiTCR, set to a Q25 quality threshold and the strictest error-elimination algorithm, was used for CDR3 identification, clonotype clustering and error correction. A nonparametric unseen species model using Euler transformation provided a lower-bound estimate of total TCR beta diversity. Using fastp trimming at Q25 and MiXCR clonotype assembly, TCRdb reanalyzed the public sequencing data and kept in-frame beta chains. A single entry per CDR3 protein holds the most common genes and DNA from its merged rows. The V and J calls were determined by TCRdb, not by the authors. The sample has 1.4 million or so distinct CDR3 sequences on record, about 42% of them singletons. The ten largest clones represent 4% of the sample.

This sample was taken from a study of blood T cells in healthy people across ages (dated by TCRdb to 2013 to 2016). At the level of the whole study: In model experiments, template switching captured about one uniquely barcoded TCR beta cDNA molecule for every two T cells. To track age-related changes in TCR beta repertoire diversity, the study relied on deep sequencing normalized with unique cDNA molecular identifiers. The donors were split into four age groups: young (average around 15 years), middle-aged (roughly 39), aged (over 55) and long-lived (about 74). Donors of different ages were randomly distributed across sequencing lanes to avoid experimental bias. For two donors (one aged 18 to 29 and one aged 80 or older), the study analyzed two additional independent replicas of 1 million unique cDNA reads from the same blood draw. The investigation overall reported the following: The percentage of naive T cells measured by flow cytometry correlated strongly with observed TCR beta diversity. Compared with the aged group, the long-lived group had more naive CD4+ T cells, fewer expanded clones and increased TCR diversity, suggesting age selection. Estimates of total diversity based on one million sequenced T cells were regarded as lower bounds and as underestimates. Donor CMV infection status was unknown, potentially confounding age-related changes in expanded clonotypes. Since profiling was done on bulk unsorted PBMCs, naive and antigen-experienced compartments could not be conclusively compared. Observed TCR beta diversity per million T cells fell roughly linearly with age, and a significant reduction was already apparent by age roughly 40.

The CDR3 has 16 amino acids, counting the end cysteine and phenylalanine. Of all the DNA, just the CDR3 is kept, 48 bases in frame from base 1. CDR1 and CDR2 are drawn from the germline V gene (reference sequence): LGHDT, YNNKEL. Trimming at the junction amounts to 3 bases on V and 1 base on J, and the germline ends lie 14 bases apart. The rearranged chain carries TRBV3-1 and TRBJ2-3; TRBD1 could be the D gene, as 7 bases match. This sequence originates from a woman under 30 in good health. Sequenced material: blood. At the DNA level, the sequence is TGTGCCAGCAGCCATACCAGGGGGGATGGCACAGATACGCAGTATTTT. This gives the protein CASSHTRGDGTDTQYF.